This T cell receptor (beta chain) was captured in a study of blood T cells in healthy people across ages. The germline V gene encodes CDR1 DFQATT and CDR2 SNEGSKA (reference sequence). V trimming: 2 bases; J trimming: 3 bases; junction bases outside the gene matches: 8. The CDR3 length is 17 residues. Primers used in a second PCR of about 6 to 11 cycles were a sample-barcoded 5' primer and a J-beta primer mix. CDR3-containing paired-end reads numbered at least 3 million in each sample. TCRdb fed the 5' RACE reads into MiXCR, producing one record per CDR3 protein. This table has roughly 730,000 distinct CDR3 sequences, just over 55% appearing once. Donor samples were obtained from healthy Caucasian individuals from Russia, aged about 6 to 100. There were at least 6 micrograms of total RNA extracted from every sample.

V usage is TRBV20-1 and J usage is TRBJ2-1; 12 positions agree with TRBD2. Specimen: blood. This receptor was identified in a man aged 35 to 55 in good health. As DNA, the CDR3 is TGCAGTGCTAGAAGACTAGCGGGAGAACTCAGCTACAATGAGCAGTTCTTC. Protein product: CSARRLAGELSYNEQFF.